This TCR beta chain was sequenced in a study of blood T cell repertoires in COVID-19. On the study more broadly: From the United States, Italy and Spain came samples of acute and convalescent COVID-19. PBMCs, B-cell-depleted T cells, or T cells provided the cDNA or gDNA that made up the material.

The CDR3 consists of 13 residues. With 4 bases removed from V and 8 bases from J, the gap between germline ends came to 14 bases. CDR1 is MDHEN, CDR2 SYDVKM, per germline. Generated by immunoSEQ multiplex PCR, the TCRdb table keeps only in-frame clones and is missing some. The data show a few hundred thousand clones, 86% seen once. This receptor was taken from a woman aged 50 to 60 with acute or convalescent COVID-19. The rearrangement links TRBV28 to TRBJ1-2, with D unclear. The specimen sequenced was peripheral blood. CDR3 residues: CASSSGGVEGYTF. CDR3 bases: TGTGCCAGCAGTTCCGGCGGGGTCGAGGGCTACACCTTC.